The T cell receptor beta chain under discussion was sequenced for a study of T cell responses to AZD1222 COVID-19 vaccine. The study, taken as a whole, reports: Receipt of two AZD1222 doses was followed by a rise in Spike-specific TCR breadth and depth. The sample set comprised mostly white British donors with more females, and clonal diversity was possibly underestimated.

This clone was detected only a few times. What it binds is not known. Method: immunoSEQ multiplex PCR; TCRdb's copy keeps in-frame clones and lacks some. Seen here are about 180,000 clones, roughly 94% observed once, and the top ten hold roughly 1.5%. The CDR3 length is 14 residues. Germline V gene sequence: CDR1 SGDLS, CDR2 YYNGEE. Trimming cost V 0 bases and J 2 bases, with 6 bases left between them. The receptor comes from an adult who received the AZD1222 COVID-19 vaccine. The sample here was peripheral blood, taken 28 days after the second AZD1222 dose. The V call is TRBV9, the J call TRBJ2-1, with TRBD2 as a possible D gene (6 bases). The CDR3 nucleotides read TGTGCCAGCAGCGTAGGACTAGCCTACAATGAGCAGTTCTTC. This gives the protein CASSVGLAYNEQFF.